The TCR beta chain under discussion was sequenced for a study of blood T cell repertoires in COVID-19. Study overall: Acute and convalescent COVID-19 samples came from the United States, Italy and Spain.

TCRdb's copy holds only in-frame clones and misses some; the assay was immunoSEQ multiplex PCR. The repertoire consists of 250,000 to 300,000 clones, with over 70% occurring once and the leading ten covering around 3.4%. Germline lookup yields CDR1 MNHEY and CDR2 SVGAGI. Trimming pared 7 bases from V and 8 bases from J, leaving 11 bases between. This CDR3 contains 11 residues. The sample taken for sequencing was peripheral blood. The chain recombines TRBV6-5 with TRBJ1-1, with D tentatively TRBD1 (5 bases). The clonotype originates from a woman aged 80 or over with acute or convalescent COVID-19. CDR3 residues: CASKVQGEAFF. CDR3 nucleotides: TGTGCCAGCAAGGTTCAGGGAGAAGCTTTCTTT.